This T cell receptor beta chain was recovered during a study of blood T cell repertoires in COVID-19. TCRdb's copy holds only in-frame clones and misses some; the assay was immunoSEQ multiplex PCR. The repertoire holds approximately 200,000 clones, with roughly four fifths as singletons. Germline loops: CDR1 MRHNA, CDR2 SNTAGT. The CDR3 spans 14 residues. The V and J ends lost 2 bases and 4 bases respectively, with 11 bases between them. Sample: peripheral blood. The sequence was obtained from a woman aged 25 to 45 who had recovered from COVID-19. The V call is TRBV6-4, the J call TRBJ1-1; D gene unclear. CDR3 DNA sequence: TGTGCCAGCAGTGACAGCTCCCGTGGCACTGAAGCTTTCTTT. Encoded protein: CASSDSSRGTEAFF.